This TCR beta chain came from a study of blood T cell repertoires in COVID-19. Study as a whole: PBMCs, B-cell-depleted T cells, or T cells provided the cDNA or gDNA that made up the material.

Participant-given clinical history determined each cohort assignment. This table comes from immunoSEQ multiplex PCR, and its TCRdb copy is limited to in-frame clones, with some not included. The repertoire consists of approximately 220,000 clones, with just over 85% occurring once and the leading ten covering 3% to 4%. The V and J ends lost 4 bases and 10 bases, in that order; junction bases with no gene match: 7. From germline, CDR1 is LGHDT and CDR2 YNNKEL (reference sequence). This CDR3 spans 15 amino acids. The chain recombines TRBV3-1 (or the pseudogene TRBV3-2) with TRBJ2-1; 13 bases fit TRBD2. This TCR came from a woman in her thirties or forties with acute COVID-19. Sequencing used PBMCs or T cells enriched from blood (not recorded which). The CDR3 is CASSLGLAGDREQFF. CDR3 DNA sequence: TGTGCCAGCAGCCTCGGACTAGCGGGAGATAGGGAGCAGTTCTTC.